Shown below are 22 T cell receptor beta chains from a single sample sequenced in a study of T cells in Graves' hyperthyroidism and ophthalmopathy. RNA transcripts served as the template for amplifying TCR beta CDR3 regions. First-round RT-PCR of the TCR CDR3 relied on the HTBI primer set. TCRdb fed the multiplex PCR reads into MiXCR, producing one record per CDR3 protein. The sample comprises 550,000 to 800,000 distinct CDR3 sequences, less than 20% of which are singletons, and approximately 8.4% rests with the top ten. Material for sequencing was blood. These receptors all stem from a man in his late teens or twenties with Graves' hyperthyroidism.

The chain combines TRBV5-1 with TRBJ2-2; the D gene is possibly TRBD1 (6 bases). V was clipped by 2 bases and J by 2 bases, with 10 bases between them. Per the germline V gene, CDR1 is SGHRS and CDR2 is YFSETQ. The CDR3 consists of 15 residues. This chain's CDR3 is CASSFPGHNTGELFF. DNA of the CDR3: TGCGCCAGCAGCTTTCCGGGACATAACACCGGGGAGCTGTTTTTT.

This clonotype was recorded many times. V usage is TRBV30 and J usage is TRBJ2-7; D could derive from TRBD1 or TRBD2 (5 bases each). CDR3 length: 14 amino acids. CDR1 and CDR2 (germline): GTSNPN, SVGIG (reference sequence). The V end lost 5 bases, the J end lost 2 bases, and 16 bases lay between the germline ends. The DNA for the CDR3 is TGTGCCTGGGGGGCGGGTTATGGGGCCTACGAGCAGTACTTC. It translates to CAWGAGYGAYEQYF.

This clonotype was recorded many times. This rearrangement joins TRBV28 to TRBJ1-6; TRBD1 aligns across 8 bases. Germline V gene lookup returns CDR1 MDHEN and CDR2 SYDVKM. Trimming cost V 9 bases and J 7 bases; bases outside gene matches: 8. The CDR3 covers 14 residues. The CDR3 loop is CASQGGQVNSPLHF. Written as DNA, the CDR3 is TGTGCCAGTCAGGGGGGACAGGTCAATTCACCCCTCCACTTT.

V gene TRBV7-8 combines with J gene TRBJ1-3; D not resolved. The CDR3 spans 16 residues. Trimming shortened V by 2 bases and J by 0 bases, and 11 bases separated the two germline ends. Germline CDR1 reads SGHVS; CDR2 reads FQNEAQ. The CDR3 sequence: CASSLRARNSGNTIYF. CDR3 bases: TGTGCCAGCAGCTTAAGAGCTAGAAACTCTGGAAACACCATATATTTT.

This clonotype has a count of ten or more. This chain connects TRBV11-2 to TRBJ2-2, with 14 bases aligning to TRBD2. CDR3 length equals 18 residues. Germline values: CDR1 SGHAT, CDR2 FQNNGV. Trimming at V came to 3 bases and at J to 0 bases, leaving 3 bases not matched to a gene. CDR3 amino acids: CASSFETSGRANTGELFF. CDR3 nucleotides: TGTGCCAGCAGCTTTGAGACTAGCGGGAGGGCGAACACCGGGGAGCTGTTTTTT.

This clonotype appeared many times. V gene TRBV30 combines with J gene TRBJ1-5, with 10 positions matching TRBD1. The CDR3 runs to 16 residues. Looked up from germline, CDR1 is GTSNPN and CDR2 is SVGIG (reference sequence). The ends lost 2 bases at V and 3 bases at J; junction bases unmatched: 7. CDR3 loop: CAWSPWDRGLNQPQHF. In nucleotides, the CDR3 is TGTGCCTGGAGTCCTTGGGACAGGGGCCTCAATCAGCCCCAGCATTTT.

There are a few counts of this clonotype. The CDR3 sequence is CASSYGRGRTNEQFF. The DNA of the CDR3 is TGTGCCAGCAGTTACGGCAGGGGGCGGACCAATGAGCAGTTCTTC. The chain has TRBV6-2 or TRBV6-3 and TRBJ2-1; 8 nucleotides agree with TRBD1. Germline CDR1 and CDR2: MNHEY and SVGEGT. The CDR3 contains 15 residues. After removal of 2 bases from V and 6 bases from J, the junction contained 6 bases not matched to a gene.

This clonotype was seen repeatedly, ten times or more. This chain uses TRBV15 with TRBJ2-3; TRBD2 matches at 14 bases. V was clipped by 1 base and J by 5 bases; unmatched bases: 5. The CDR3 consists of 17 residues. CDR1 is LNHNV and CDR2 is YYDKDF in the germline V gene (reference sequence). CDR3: CATSRAGLAGVGDTQYF. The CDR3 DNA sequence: TGTGCCACCAGCAGAGCGGGACTAGCGGGAGTCGGAGATACGCAGTATTTT.

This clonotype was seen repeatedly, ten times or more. The CDR3 sequence is CASSPEWGSEQFF. The CDR3 DNA follows: TGTGCCAGCAGCCCCGAGTGGGGAAGTGAGCAGTTCTTC. The chain couples TRBV28 to TRBJ2-1; no clear D gene. Germline CDR1 and CDR2: MDHEN and SYDVKM. V was clipped by 6 bases and J by 9 bases, with 15 bases between them. The CDR3 totals 13 residues.

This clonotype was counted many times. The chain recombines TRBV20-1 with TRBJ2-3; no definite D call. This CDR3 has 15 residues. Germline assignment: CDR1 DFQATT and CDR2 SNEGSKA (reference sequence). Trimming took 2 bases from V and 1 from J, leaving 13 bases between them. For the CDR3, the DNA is TGCAGTGCTAGATCTCAGGCAGGAGGCACAGATACGCAGTATTTT. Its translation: CSARSQAGGTDTQYF.

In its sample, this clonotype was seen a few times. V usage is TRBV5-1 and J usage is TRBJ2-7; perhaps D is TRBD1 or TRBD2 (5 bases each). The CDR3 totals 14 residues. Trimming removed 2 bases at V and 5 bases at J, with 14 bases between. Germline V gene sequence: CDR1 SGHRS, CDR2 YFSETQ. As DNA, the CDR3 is TGCGCCAGCAGCTTTGAGGGGTTCTACGACGAGCAGTACTTC. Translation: CASSFEGFYDEQYF.

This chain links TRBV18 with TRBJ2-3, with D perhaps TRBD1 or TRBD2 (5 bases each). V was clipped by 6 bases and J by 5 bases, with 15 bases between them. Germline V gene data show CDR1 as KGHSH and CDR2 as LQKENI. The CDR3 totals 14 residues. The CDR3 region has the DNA TGTGCCAGCTCCCCGGGGCTCCGCGGAGATACGCAGTATTTT. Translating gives CASSPGLRGDTQYF.

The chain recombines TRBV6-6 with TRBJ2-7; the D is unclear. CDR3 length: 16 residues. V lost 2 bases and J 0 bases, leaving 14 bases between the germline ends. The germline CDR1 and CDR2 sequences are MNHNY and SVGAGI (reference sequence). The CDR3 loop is CASSYVTLVDSYEQYF. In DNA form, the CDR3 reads TGTGCCAGCAGTTACGTAACCCTAGTGGACTCCTACGAGCAGTACTTC.

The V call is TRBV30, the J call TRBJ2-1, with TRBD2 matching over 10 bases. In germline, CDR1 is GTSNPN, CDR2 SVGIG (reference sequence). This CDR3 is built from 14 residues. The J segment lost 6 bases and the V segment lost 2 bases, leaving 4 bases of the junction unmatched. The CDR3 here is CAWSQAGGRNEQFF. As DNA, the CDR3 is TGTGCCTGGAGTCAAGCGGGAGGGCGCAATGAGCAGTTCTTC.

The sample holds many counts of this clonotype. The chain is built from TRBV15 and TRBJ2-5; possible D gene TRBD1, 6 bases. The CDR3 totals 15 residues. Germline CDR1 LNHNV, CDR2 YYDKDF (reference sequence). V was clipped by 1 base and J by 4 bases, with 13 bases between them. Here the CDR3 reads CATSRGTGIPETQYF. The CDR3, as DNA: TGTGCCACCAGCAGAGGAACAGGGATCCCAGAGACCCAGTACTTC.

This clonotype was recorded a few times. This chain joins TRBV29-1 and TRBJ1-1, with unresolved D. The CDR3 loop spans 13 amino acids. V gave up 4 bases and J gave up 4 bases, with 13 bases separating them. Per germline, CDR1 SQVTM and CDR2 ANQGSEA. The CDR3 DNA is TGCAGCGTTGGAGGACGGTTGAGCACTGAAGCTTTCTTT. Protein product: CSVGGRLSTEAFF.

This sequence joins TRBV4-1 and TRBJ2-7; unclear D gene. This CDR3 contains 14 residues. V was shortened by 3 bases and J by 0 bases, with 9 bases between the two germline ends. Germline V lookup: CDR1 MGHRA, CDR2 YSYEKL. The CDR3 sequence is CASSHDSSSYEQYF. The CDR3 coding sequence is TGCGCCAGCAGCCATGACTCGAGCTCCTACGAGCAGTACTTC.

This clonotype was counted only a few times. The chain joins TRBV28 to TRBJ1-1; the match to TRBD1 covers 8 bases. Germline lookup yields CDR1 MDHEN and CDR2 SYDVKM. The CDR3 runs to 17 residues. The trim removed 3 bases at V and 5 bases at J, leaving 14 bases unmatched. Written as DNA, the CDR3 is TGTGCCAGCAGTTTTCAGGCAGGGGGCGCGGGGTCGACTGAAGCTTTCTTT. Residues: CASSFQAGGAGSTEAFF.

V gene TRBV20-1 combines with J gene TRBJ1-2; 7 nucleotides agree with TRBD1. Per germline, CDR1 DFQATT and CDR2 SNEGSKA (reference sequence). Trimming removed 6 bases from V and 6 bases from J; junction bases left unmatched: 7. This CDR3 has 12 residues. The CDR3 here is CSAHTGVHGYTF. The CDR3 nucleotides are TGCAGTGCGCACACAGGGGTTCATGGCTACACCTTC.

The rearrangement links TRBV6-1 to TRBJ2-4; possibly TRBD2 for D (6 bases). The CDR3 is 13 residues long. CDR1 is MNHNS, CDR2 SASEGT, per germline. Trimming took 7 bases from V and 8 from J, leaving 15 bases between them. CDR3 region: CASMDRGRDIQYF. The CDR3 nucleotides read TGTGCCAGCATGGACCGGGGGAGAGACATTCAGTACTTC.

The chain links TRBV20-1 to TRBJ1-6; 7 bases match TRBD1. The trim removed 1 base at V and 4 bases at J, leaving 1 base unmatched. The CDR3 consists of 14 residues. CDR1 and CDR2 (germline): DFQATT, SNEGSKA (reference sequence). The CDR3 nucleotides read TGCAGTGCTAGAGTGGGACAGTATAATTCACCCCTCCACTTT. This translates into CSARVGQYNSPLHF.

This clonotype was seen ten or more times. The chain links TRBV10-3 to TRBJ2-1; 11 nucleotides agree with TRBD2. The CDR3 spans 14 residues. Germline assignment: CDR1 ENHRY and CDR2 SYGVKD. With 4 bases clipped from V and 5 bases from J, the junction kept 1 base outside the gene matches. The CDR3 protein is CAISGGLADNEQFF. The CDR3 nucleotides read TGTGCCATCAGTGGGGGACTAGCGGACAATGAGCAGTTCTTC.